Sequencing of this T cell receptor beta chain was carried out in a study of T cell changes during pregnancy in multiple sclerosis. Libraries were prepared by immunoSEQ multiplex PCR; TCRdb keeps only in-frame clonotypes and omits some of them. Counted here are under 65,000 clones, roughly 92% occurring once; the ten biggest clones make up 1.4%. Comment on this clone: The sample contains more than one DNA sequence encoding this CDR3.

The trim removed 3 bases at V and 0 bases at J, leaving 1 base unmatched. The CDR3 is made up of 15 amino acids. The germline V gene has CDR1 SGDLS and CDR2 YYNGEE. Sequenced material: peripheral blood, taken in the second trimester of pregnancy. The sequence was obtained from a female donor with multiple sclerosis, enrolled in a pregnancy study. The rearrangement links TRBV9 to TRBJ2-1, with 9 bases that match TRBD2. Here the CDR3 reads CASSGSGSSYNEQFF. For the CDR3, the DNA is TGTGCCAGCAGCGGTAGCGGGAGCTCCTACAATGAGCAGTTCTTC.